A single TCR beta chain is shown here with its context. A single count supports this clone. The clone's antigen remains unknown. No qualities accompany the bases; no much larger clone lies one base away. In the prospective study, participants were about 18 to 89 years old, resided in fewer than 25 geographic areas of the United States, and were enrolled through a virtual design. In the prospective study, cohorts were assigned on the basis of participant-reported clinical history obtained from a screening survey and a study questionnaire. ImmuneRACE Cohort 3 recovered participants were defined by two consecutive negative NP/OP PCR tests, healthcare professional clearance, or symptom resolution. In the prospective study, whole blood, serum and a nasopharyngeal or oropharyngeal swab were collected from each participant by mobile phlebotomists. Additional blood draws and questionnaires over a 2-month period could optionally be provided by prospective study participants. Blood samples from the prospective study were shipped frozen or at room temperature prior to DNA extraction.

This entry is derived from a study of blood T cell repertoires in COVID-19 (dated by TCRdb to the early 2020s). Looking at the study overall: Samples from collaborators originated in the United States, Italy and Spain and spanned both the acute and convalescent phases of COVID-19. The dataset comprised deeply sampled blood TCRbeta repertoires from subjects exposed to, actively infected with, or recovered from COVID-19. A freely available public database, intended as a resource for researchers studying the immune response to SARS-CoV-2, is where the repertoires were released. The samples were drawn from the first 160 participants of the ongoing ImmuneRACE study and from under 1,500 subjects provided by 6 global collaborators. The prospective study material was composed of cDNA or gDNA derived from T cells, B-cell-depleted T cells, or PBMCs. Nearly every sample came with metadata listing a de-identified subject ID, COVID-19 status, age in years and sex. HLA class I and class II types, where available, came from metadata supplied by the sample provider rather than from assay-based typing. The paper's findings and limits, for the study overall: The quantity of clinical and demographic metadata differed by source and by participant and was supplied without curation.

Taken from the germline V gene, the CDR1 and CDR2 loops are MNHEY and SVGAGI. V and J lose 2 bases and 2 bases, and a span of 16 bases separates them. The CDR3 has 16 amino acids, counting the end cysteine and phenylalanine. CDR3 DNA is the only sequence kept; it has 48 bases, read in frame from the first base. TCRbeta CDR3 regions were amplified from genomic DNA by means of the immunoSEQ Assay, a bias-controlled multiplex PCR. From the authors' description of their analysis: The number of nucleated cells in each sample was estimated by amplification of reference gene primers within the assay. To quantify the absolute abundance of each unique TCRbeta CDR3 rearrangement, sequence reads were collapsed and filtered. Productive Simpson clonality was computed per sample as the square root of Simpson's diversity index over productive rearrangements. Not all clones reach the TCRdb copy of this immuneACCESS table, which keeps in-frame sequences only. Checked studies attribute under half of the gap to unresolved V genes and leave the rest unexplained. The V and J calls and clone size were taken over from that table, and D and trimming were inferred from the DNA. The sample records some 160,000 clones, roughly 88% of which are singletons. 5% to 8.5% of the sample comes from the top ten.

This sequence uses TRBV6-5 and TRBJ2-7, and the D gene may be TRBD1, 6 bases matching. This receptor was obtained from a woman aged 50 to 60 who had recovered from COVID-19. The material sequenced was PBMCs or T cells enriched from blood (not recorded which). The nucleotide sequence reads TGTGCCAGCAGTTACGCCATTCCGGGACAAGCCTACGAGCAGTACTTC. Its translation reads: CASSYAIPGQAYEQYF.